This T cell receptor beta chain was identified during a study of blood T cell repertoires in COVID-19. Study summary: COVID-19 samples from acute and convalescent phases originated in the United States, Italy and Spain.

This CDR3 spans 16 amino acids. Germline CDR1 is SGHAT and CDR2 is FQNNGV. The J segment lost 2 bases and the V segment lost 1 base, leaving 7 bases of the junction unmatched. Per the original methods: Researchers report that nucleated cell counts were estimated from reference gene primer amplification. The method was immunoSEQ multiplex PCR; TCRdb's version includes in-frame clones alone and lacks a portion of them. V and J calls and clone size come straight from that table; D and trimming were deduced from the DNA. The sample holds 250,000 or so clones; around 90% are singletons and the top ten take about 0.74%. This clone has just one count.

Sequenced input: peripheral blood. The rearrangement uses TRBV11-2 and TRBJ1-1, with 7 nucleotides matching TRBD1. The receptor was derived from a woman aged 30 to 39 with acute or convalescent COVID-19. DNA of the CDR3: TGTGCCAGCAGCTTAGTAGGGGGCGGAATAAACACTGAAGCTTTCTTT. Protein sequence: CASSLVGGGINTEAFF.